A selection of T cell receptor beta chains follows, all from one sample in a study of T cell repertoires in cytomegalovirus infection. TCRdb itself ran the reads through MiXCR, one entry per CDR3 protein. The sample lists roughly 350,000 distinct CDR3 sequences, approximately 30% occurring once. These receptors have no identified antigens. The source material was cultured PBMCs, sampled from culture after CMV antigen stimulation. These receptors originate from a human donor in good health (CMV status not recorded). Some clones in this sample may be carry-over from other donors' samples. Each CDR3 is given with its conserved first and last residue. The D gene is left open where the match is weak. Expanded clones are given a class, and other clones once, few, many or no size at all.

CASSYASLQQFF,TGTGCCAGCAGTTACGCCTCCCTCCAGCAGTTCTTC,TRBJ2-1,12,TRBV6-2/TRBV6-3,NA,NA
CASSSLGSYEQYF,TGTGCCAGCAGCTCCCTAGGCTCCTACGAGCAGTACTTC,TRBJ2-7,13,TRBV7-2,many,NA
CSADPSGTTISSYNEQFF,TGCAGCGCCGACCCATCCGGGACGACGATTAGCTCCTACAATGAGCAGTTCTTC,TRBJ2-1,18,TRBV29-1,NA,NA
CSASGQLSSYEQYF,TGCAGTGCTAGCGGGCAGCTGAGCTCCTACGAGCAGTACTTC,TRBJ2-7,14,TRBV20-1,once,NA
CASSYPTGGYNEQFF,TGTGCCAGCAGTTACCCGACAGGGGGCTACAATGAGCAGTTCTTC,TRBJ2-1,15,TRBV2,NA,TRBD1
CASSPGGRGTDTQYF,TGTGCCAGCTCTCCTGGGGGGCGCGGCACAGATACGCAGTATTTT,TRBJ2-3,15,TRBV28,NA,NA
CASSKGTTYEQFF,TGTGCCAGCAGCAAAGGGACTACTTATGAGCAGTTCTTC,TRBJ2-1,13,TRBV4-2,NA,TRBD2
CASSSRMGGGTEAFF,TGTGCCAGCAGCTCCAGGATGGGCGGTGGCACTGAAGCTTTCTTT,TRBJ1-1,15,TRBV7-6,NA,NA
CASSFAASDTGELFF,TGTGCCAGCAGCTTCGCGGCGTCGGACACCGGGGAGCTGTTTTTT,TRBJ2-2,15,TRBV7-2,many,NA
CASSLDLRGLTEAFF,TGTGCCAGCAGTTTAGATTTGCGGGGGTTGACTGAAGCTTTCTTT,TRBJ1-1,15,TRBV12-3/TRBV12-4,NA,NA
CASTWTGESTDTQYF,TGTGCCAGCACCTGGACAGGGGAGAGCACAGATACGCAGTATTTT,TRBJ2-3,15,TRBV7-2,NA,TRBD1
CASRAGTGPWDEQFF,TGTGCCAGCAGGGCCGGGACAGGGCCCTGGGATGAGCAGTTCTTC,TRBJ2-1,15,TRBV12-3/TRBV12-4,once,TRBD1
CASSPRTRLNEQFF,TGTGCCAGCAGTCCCAGGACTAGGTTGAATGAGCAGTTCTTC,TRBJ2-1,14,TRBV27,NA,TRBD2
CASSSSLPQGAGFAGYTF,TGTGCCAGCAGTTCATCCCTCCCCCAGGGGGCGGGTTTCGCTGGCTACACCTTC,TRBJ1-2,18,TRBV27,many,TRBD1
CASKGLAGYNEQFF,TGTGCCAGCAAAGGACTAGCCGGCTACAATGAGCAGTTCTTC,TRBJ2-1,14,TRBV28,NA,TRBD2
CASSPRQGSEAFF,TGTGCCAGCAGTCCCCGACAGGGATCTGAAGCTTTCTTT,TRBJ1-1,13,TRBV12-3/TRBV12-4,NA,TRBD1
CASRLTGNQPQHF,TGTGCCAGCAGGCTCACAGGGAATCAGCCCCAGCATTTT,TRBJ1-5,13,TRBV7-2,many,NA
CASSYSSGTSYNEQFF,TGTGCCAGCAGTTACAGTAGCGGGACCTCCTACAATGAGCAGTTCTTC,TRBJ2-1,16,TRBV6-5,once,TRBD2
CASRAKTGDSYEQYF,TGTGCCAGCAGGGCAAAAACAGGGGACTCCTACGAGCAGTACTTC,TRBJ2-7,15,TRBV6-5,many,TRBD1
CASTSAGAYNEQFF,TGTGCCAGTACCTCGGCGGGCGCTTACAATGAGCAGTTCTTC,TRBJ2-1,14,TRBV12-3/TRBV12-4,once,NA
CASRLQEGATDTQYF,TGTGCCAGCAGGTTACAGGAGGGGGCCACAGATACGCAGTATTTT,TRBJ2-3,15,TRBV12-3/TRBV12-4,NA,NA
CSAGAGAGAPDTQYF,TGCAGTGCTGGGGCGGGGGCCGGGGCCCCAGATACGCAGTATTTT,TRBJ2-3,15,TRBV20-1,NA,NA
CASSVNRGDTQYF,TGTGCCAGCAGCGTGAACAGGGGAGATACGCAGTATTTT,TRBJ2-3,13,TRBV7-2,few,TRBD1
CASSSSSSYNEQFF,TGTGCCAGCAGTTCGTCAAGCTCCTACAATGAGCAGTTCTTC,TRBJ2-1,14,TRBV27,NA,NA
CASSSFDSYYGYTF,TGTGCCAGCAGCTCCTTTGACAGCTACTATGGCTACACCTTC,TRBJ1-2,14,TRBV7-9,few,NA
CASRLSRDGYTF,TGTGCCAGCCGTTTGTCCAGGGATGGCTACACCTTC,TRBJ1-2,12,TRBV2,few,NA
CASSRGTGNNEQFF,TGTGCCAGCAGCCGCGGGACAGGCAACAATGAGCAGTTCTTC,TRBJ2-1,14,TRBV7-2,many,TRBD1
CASSADRGYTF,TGTGCCAGCAGCGCGGACCGGGGCTACACCTTC,TRBJ1-2,11,TRBV7-9,NA,NA
CAWGGGLAGRETQYF,TGTGCCTGGGGAGGGGGACTAGCGGGAAGAGAGACCCAGTACTTC,TRBJ2-5,15,TRBV30,NA,TRBD2
CASSTSGNYEQYF,TGTGCCAGCAGTACTAGCGGAAACTACGAGCAGTACTTC,TRBJ2-7,13,TRBV6-6,few,TRBD2
CASSISPTGLNEKLFF,TGTGCCAGTAGTATAAGCCCGACAGGGCTTAATGAAAAACTGTTTTTT,TRBJ1-4,16,TRBV19,NA,TRBD1
CASQGLGIADTQYF,TGTGCCAGCCAGGGACTGGGGATCGCAGATACGCAGTATTTT,TRBJ2-3,14,TRBV27,few,NA
CASSSQSAGEETQYF,TGTGCCAGCAGCTCACAGTCCGCGGGGGAAGAGACCCAGTACTTC,TRBJ2-5,15,TRBV7-2,many,TRBD2